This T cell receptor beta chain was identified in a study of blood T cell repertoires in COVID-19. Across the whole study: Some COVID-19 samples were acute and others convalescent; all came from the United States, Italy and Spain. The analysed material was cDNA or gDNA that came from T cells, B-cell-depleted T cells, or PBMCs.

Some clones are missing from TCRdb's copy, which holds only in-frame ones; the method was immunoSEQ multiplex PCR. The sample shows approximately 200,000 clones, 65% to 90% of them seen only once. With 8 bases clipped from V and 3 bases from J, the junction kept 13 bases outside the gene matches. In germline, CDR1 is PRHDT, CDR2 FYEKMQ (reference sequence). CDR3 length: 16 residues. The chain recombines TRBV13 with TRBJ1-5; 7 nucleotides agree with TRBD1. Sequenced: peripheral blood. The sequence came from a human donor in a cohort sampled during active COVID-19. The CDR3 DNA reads TGTGCCAGCTGGATACCCCAACAGGGGAACAATCAGCCCCAGCATTTT. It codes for CASWIPQQGNNQPQHF.